A single sample is the source of the 5 T cell receptor beta chains below, sequenced in a study of OX40 agonist ivuxolimab in advanced cancers. Assay used: immunoSEQ multiplex PCR; TCRdb lists only in-frame clones, some missing. The table has more than 75,000 clones, 86% seen once. The sequencing used CD4+ or CD8+ T cells sorted from blood, collected in a trial of the OX40 agonist ivuxolimab. All receptors come from an adult with an advanced solid tumor such as melanoma, head and neck, liver or kidney cancer.

Here the CDR3 reads CASNGGSTDTQYF. In DNA, the CDR3 is TGCGCCAGCAATGGGGGGAGCACAGATACGCAGTATTTT. The chain recombines TRBV5-1 with TRBJ2-3; TRBD2 is a possible D gene (6 bases). Trimming removed 6 bases at V and 0 bases at J, with 8 bases between. Germline-derived CDR1 and CDR2 are SGHRS and YFSETQ. This CDR3 contains 13 residues.

This chain joins TRBV7-9 and TRBJ1-6; no definite D call. V dropped 5 bases and J dropped 7 bases, with 15 bases sitting between them. From germline, CDR1 is SEHNR and CDR2 FQNEAQ (reference sequence). This CDR3 has 15 residues. The CDR3 is CASSPGVHVNSPLHF. In DNA, the CDR3 is TGTGCCAGCAGCCCTGGAGTCCACGTAAATTCACCCCTCCACTTT. Filled out from reference TRBV7-9 and TRBJ1-6, the complete variable domain reads DTGVSQNPRHKITKRGQNVTFRCDPISEHNRLYWYRQTLGQGPEFLTYFQNEAQLEKSRLLSDRFSAERPKGSFSTLEIQRTEQGDSAMYLCASSPGVHVNSPLHFGNGTRLTVT.

The chain's CDR3 is CATNQQGNSNQPQHF. The CDR3 DNA follows: TGTGCCACGAACCAACAGGGGAATAGCAATCAGCCCCAGCATTTT. This chain uses TRBV19 with TRBJ1-5; 7 bases fit TRBD1. V lost 10 bases to trimming and J lost 0 bases; unmatched junction nucleotides: 9. The germline gives CDR1 LNHDA, CDR2 SQIVND (reference sequence). The CDR3 loop spans 15 amino acids.

V is TRBV4-2 and J is TRBJ2-3; possibly TRBD1 for D (6 bases). This CDR3 spans 15 amino acids. Trimming took 0 bases from V and 8 from J, leaving 15 bases between them. In germline, CDR1 is LGHNA, CDR2 YNFKEQ. The CDR3 region has the DNA TGTGCCAGCAGCCAAGAGTGGGGGCCGGGGTTTACGCAGTATTTT. Amino acid sequence: CASSQEWGPGFTQYF.

The CDR3 DNA reads TGTGCCATCAGTGGGGGGACGGATTTAGGGGAGCAGTACTTC. Amino acids: CAISGGTDLGEQYF. This chain connects TRBV10-3 to TRBJ2-7; D possibly matches TRBD1 or TRBD2 (5 bases each). The CDR3 has 14 residues. Germline V gene data show CDR1 as ENHRY and CDR2 as SYGVKD. V was shortened by 4 bases and J by 7 bases, with 17 bases between the two germline ends.